This paragraph reports one T cell receptor beta chain. The target antigen is unknown. Between the trimmed V and J ends, which lost 5 bases and 6 bases, there was a span of 16 bases. The germline gives CDR1 MNHEY, CDR2 SVGAGI. This CDR3 has 14 residues. These data come from a study of cytomegalovirus exposure and HLA in healthy donors. Findings of the study overall: The authors considered a cluster of highly shared sequence variants likely to be a sequencing artifact. Indistinguishable V segments such as TRBV6-2 and TRBV6-3 were excluded.

The PCR had 60 Vbeta and 13 Jbeta primers. TCRdb's table, derived via immunoSEQ multiplex PCR, lists solely in-frame clones and lacks some. The table includes roughly 100,000 clones, approximately 71% detected once. This sequence joins TRBV6-5 and TRBJ1-1; D call uncertain. The sequence came from a female donor in good health and CMV-seronegative. Sequencing was done on a sample of PBMCs. The CDR3 sequence is CASSETIGIAEAFF. In DNA form, the CDR3 reads TGTGCCAGCAGTGAAACGATCGGTATCGCTGAAGCTTTCTTT.